This TCR beta chain is drawn from a study of CD8 T cells in ankylosing spondylitis. This clonotype was counted many times. What it recognizes is unknown. The authors made TCR beta libraries by quantitative 5'-RACE with molecular barcodes. Each CDR3 protein is one row after TCRdb ran MiXCR on the 5' RACE reads. This table holds 250,000 to 400,000 distinct CDR3 sequences, about 9.9% found once. Study-level points and caveats: Ankylosing spondylitis blood appeared to be characterized by a TCR beta motif of under 10 highly homologous variants. As reported, disease-linked clones showed significant enrichment in matched ankylosing spondylitis synovial fluid. Some motif variants were previously reported in reactive arthritis synovial fluid and blood.

The germline CDR1 and CDR2 sequences are MGHDK and SYGVNS. V lost 5 bases and J lost 2, with 6 bases in between. The CDR3 extends over 12 amino acids. The TCR sequence derives from a female donor with ankylosing spondylitis or in good health (not recorded which). V usage is TRBV25-1 and J usage is TRBJ1-2; D ambiguous. Sequenced: blood, either unsorted or a sorted T cell fraction (not recorded which). The CDR3 nucleotides read TGTGCCAGCAGTCGCGAAAACTATGGCTACACCTTC. Translating it yields CASSRENYGYTF.